This TCR beta chain originates from a study of glioma-infiltrating T cells after dendritic cell vaccination. V gave up 0 bases and J gave up 4 bases, with 10 bases separating them. This CDR3 spans 14 amino acids. Germline V CDR1 and CDR2: SGDLS, YYNGEE. Repertoires were generated with immunoSEQ multiplex PCR, while TCRdb's copy carries only in-frame clones and drops some. The sample carries under 100,000 clones, about 83% recorded once. The J gene is TRBJ1-2, the V gene TRBV9; tentatively, D is TRBD1 (5 bases). The material was blood, obtained before dendritic cell vaccination. The receptor was isolated from a human donor with glioblastoma. CDR3 in amino acids: CASSVDGGGYGYTF. The CDR3 DNA sequence: TGTGCCAGCAGCGTAGACGGGGGTGGCTATGGCTACACCTTC.